The rows below give T cell receptor beta chains drawn from one sample of a study of blood T cell repertoires in COVID-19. Sequencing used immunoSEQ multiplex PCR; TCRdb keeps in-frame clones, though not all of them. The table lists about 230,000 clones, roughly 84% of them singletons. The sample taken for sequencing was peripheral blood. These receptors were taken from a man in his forties or fifties who had recovered from COVID-19. CDR3s include the opening cysteine and the closing phenylalanine or tryptophan. A D gene is named only where the DNA matches it firmly. Clone size appears in some rows only: once, few, many, or a class for an expanded clone.

d_gene	v_gene	abundance	j_gene	CDR3nt	CDR3aa
NA	TRBV6-5	NA	TRBJ1-6	TGTGCCAGCAGTTACGCTACCGCCTATAATTCACCCCTCCACTTT	CASSYATAYNSPLHF
NA	TRBV7-8	NA	TRBJ1-6	TGTGCCAGCAGCTTCAGGTCGGGGAATTCACCCCTCCACTTT	CASSFRSGNSPLHF
TRBD1	TRBV19	NA	TRBJ1-2	TGTGCCAGTATTCGGACAGGGGGATATGGCTACACCTTC	CASIRTGGYGYTF
NA	TRBV10-3	NA	TRBJ2-3	TGTGCCATCAGTGAGTCTTACAAGGGAGGCACAGATACGCAGTATTTT	CAISESYKGGTDTQYF
NA	TRBV19	NA	TRBJ1-5	TGTGCCAGTAGTATCGTGACAGGCGCAAATCAGCCCCAGCATTTT	CASSIVTGANQPQHF
TRBD2	TRBV5-1	once	TRBJ2-7	TGCGCCAGCAGAGACACTAGCGGCCTCTACGAGCAGTACTTC	CASRDTSGLYEQYF
NA	TRBV28	NA	TRBJ1-6	TGTGCCAGCAGCCGCGGAGTGGGGACATTAAGTTCACCCCTCCACTTT	CASSRGVGTLSSPLHF
TRBD2	TRBV2	NA	TRBJ2-1	TGTGCCACCAGCCTAGCGGGGGATGAGCAGTTCTTC	CATSLAGDEQFF
TRBD1	TRBV6-6	NA	TRBJ1-5	TGTGCCAGCAGCTTGACAGGGGATCGCAATCAGCCCCAGCATTTT	CASSLTGDRNQPQHF
NA	TRBV4-3	NA	TRBJ1-2	TGCGCCAGCAGCCAAGTGCGGGGTGGGCACTATGGCTACACCTTC	CASSQVRGGHYGYTF
TRBD2	TRBV7-2	NA	TRBJ2-2	TGTGCCAGCAGCTTAGGTAGCGGGGCGAACACCGGGGAGCTGTTTTTT	CASSLGSGANTGELFF
NA	TRBV21-1	NA	TRBJ2-6	TGTGCCAGCAGATCGGGACAAGCTAAGGCTGGGGCCAACGTCCTGACTTTC	CASRSGQAKAGANVLTF
TRBD2	TRBV5-4	NA	TRBJ2-2	TGTGCCAGCAGCCTAAGGACTAGCCGGGACGGGGAGCTGTTTTTT	CASSLRTSRDGELFF